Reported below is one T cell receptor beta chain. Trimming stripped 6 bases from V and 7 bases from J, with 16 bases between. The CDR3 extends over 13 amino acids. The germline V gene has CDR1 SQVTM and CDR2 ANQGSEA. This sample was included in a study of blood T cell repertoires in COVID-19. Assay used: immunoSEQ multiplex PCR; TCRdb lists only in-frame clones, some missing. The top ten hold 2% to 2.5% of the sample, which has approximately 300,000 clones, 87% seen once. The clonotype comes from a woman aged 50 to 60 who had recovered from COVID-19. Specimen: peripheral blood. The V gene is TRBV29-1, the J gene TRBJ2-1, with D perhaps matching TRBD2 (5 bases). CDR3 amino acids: CSVRDSPLNEQFF. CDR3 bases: TGCAGCGTCCGGGATTCTCCCTTGAATGAGCAGTTCTTC.